Listed below are T cell receptor beta chains from one sample, sequenced in a study of blood T cell repertoires in COVID-19. TCRdb's table, derived via immunoSEQ multiplex PCR, lists solely in-frame clones and lacks some. The top ten hold 4% to 6.5% of the sample, which has under 200,000 clones, 65% to 90% seen once. Sequenced material: PBMCs or T cells enriched from blood (not recorded which). The receptor source for this set is an older woman with acute COVID-19. Both conserved end residues are part of each CDR3. Fields, in order: V gene, CDR3 protein.

TRBV6-4,CASSASGLNTGELFF
TRBV7-9,CASSPTGVSNQPQHF
TRBV30,CAWSYFTGTGVGEQYF
TRBV15,CATSGSQGGSYEQYF
TRBV10-3,CAIRGGQVDTEAFF
TRBV6-5,CASSQNRGHTEAFF
TRBV28,CASSLNQPQHF
TRBV10-3,CAIPSGPTSGYGYTF
TRBV7-2,CASSPRTGGNSPLHF
TRBV18,CASSPSTGNTEAFF
TRBV7-8,CASSLVGGGYTNEQFF
TRBV4-3,CASRTGNNSPLHF
TRBV21-1,CASSNFFFVQGIYEQYF
TRBV5-8,CASSFQGGTEAFF
TRBV10-1,CASSANSKETQYF
TRBV10-3,CATGQVGDTQYF
TRBV6-5,CASSSDRGIEPQHF
TRBV9,CASSDRQGAWITGELFF
TRBV7-8,CASKGLAGVHEQFF
TRBV19,CASSRDRGRPGNQPQHF
TRBV7-9,CASSSDILVYEQYF
TRBV7-6,CASSLEVEGAGYGYTF
TRBV4-1,CASSQIGRGPDGYTF
TRBV7-8,CASSSVRVAGGDTQYF
TRBV5-1,CASSLVAGSRTGELFF
TRBV7-2,CASSLAGGKLFF
TRBV3-1/TRBV3-2,CASCRDRVMNTEAFF
TRBV9,CASSTSGDSYNEQFF
TRBV5-1,CASSLGLAGASFWADTQYF
TRBV18,CASSPSVRAAGNNEQFF
TRBV6-5,CASSPRGTNYGYTF
TRBV28,CASSLPKTGSETQYF
TRBV6-5,CASIPPGRSAGELFF
TRBV6-2/TRBV6-3,CASSYTSGELFF
TRBV6-2/TRBV6-3,CASSWNRRELAGTTSTDTQYF
TRBV6-2/TRBV6-3,CASSDGTRPGTQYF
TRBV11-3,CASSRWTENTGELFF
TRBV5-1,CASSLLTGAYNEQFF